Presented here are 30 T cell receptor beta chains from one specimen sequenced in a study of blood T cell repertoires in COVID-19. Generated by immunoSEQ multiplex PCR, the TCRdb table keeps only in-frame clones and is missing some. The sample carries about 100,000 clones, 91% recorded once. The sample taken for sequencing was peripheral blood. Receptor source: a man in his fifties or sixties with acute or convalescent COVID-19.

This chain uses TRBV5-4 with TRBJ2-5; 7 bases fit TRBD2. Germline V gene lookup returns CDR1 SGHNT and CDR2 YYREEE (reference sequence). The CDR3 runs 17 residues. J lost 1 base, V lost 3 bases, and 12 bases had no gene match. The CDR3 DNA reads as TGTGCCAGCAGCTGGGTCCCGGGCGGGGGACCCCAAGAGACCCAGTACTTC. This translates into CASSWVPGGGPQETQYF.

The chain couples TRBV19 to TRBJ2-2; TRBD1 agrees at 8 bases. CDR3 size: 16 residues. V shed 4 bases, J shed 3 bases, and the junction held 7 bases outside the gene matches. Per the germline V gene, CDR1 is LNHDA and CDR2 is SQIVND (reference sequence). The CDR3, as DNA: TGTGCCAGTAGTAACAGGGGGGTGATAGACACCGGGGAGCTGTTTTTT. Translation: CASSNRGVIDTGELFF. The variable domain in full, completed from reference TRBV19 and TRBJ2-2, reads DGGITQSPKYLFRKEGQNVTLSCEQNLNHDAMYWYRQDPGQGLRLIYYSQIVNDFQKGDIAEGYSVSREKKESFPLTVTSAQKNPTAFYLCASSNRGVIDTGELFFGEGSRLTVL.

This clone was detected a few times. The rearrangement joins TRBV18 to TRBJ1-5; possibly TRBD1 for D (6 bases). The germline V and J ends were trimmed by 4 bases and 0 bases, with 7 bases remaining between them. The CDR3 consists of 14 residues. Germline values: CDR1 KGHSH, CDR2 LQKENI. The CDR3 region is CASSQGVSNQPQHF. The CDR3 coding sequence is TGTGCCAGCTCACAGGGGGTTAGCAATCAGCCCCAGCATTTT.

This chain connects TRBV25-1 to TRBJ1-5; 9 bases match TRBD1. Germline loops: CDR1 MGHDK, CDR2 SYGVNS. CDR3 length: 18 amino acids. Germline trimming cut 1 base from V and 3 bases from J; bases unmatched to any gene: 10. CDR3 residues: CASSEFWTGDGINQPQHF. CDR3 DNA: TGTGCCAGCAGTGAATTTTGGACAGGGGATGGGATCAATCAGCCCCAGCATTTT. The full variable domain, in which reference TRBV25-1 and TRBJ1-5 provide the parts outside the CDR3, is EADIYQTPRYLVIGTGKKITLECSQTMGHDKMYWYQQDPGMELHLIHYSYGVNSTEKGDLSSESTVSRIRTEHFPLTLESARPSHTSQYLCASSEFWTGDGINQPQHFGDGTRLSIL.

This clone was seen more than once but under ten times. The V and J genes are TRBV28 and TRBJ1-4; D gene uncertain. V was clipped by 2 bases and J by 0 bases, with 13 bases between them. Germline values: CDR1 MDHEN, CDR2 SYDVKM. This CDR3 contains 17 residues. For the CDR3, the DNA is TGTGCCAGCAGTTTAAAATTAAACAGTCCAACTAATGAAAAACTGTTTTTT. Its translation is CASSLKLNSPTNEKLFF.

CDR3 residues: CASSSWRGAWDEQFF. The CDR3 region has the DNA TGTGCCAGCAGCTCTTGGCGGGGGGCGTGGGATGAGCAGTTCTTC. The chain recombines TRBV5-5 with TRBJ2-1, with 8 bases that match TRBD2. The CDR3 spans 15 residues. V was pared by 3 bases and J by 8 bases, with 10 bases of the junction left unmatched. Germline V gene sequence: CDR1 SGHKS, CDR2 YYEKEE (reference sequence).

This chain connects TRBV2 to TRBJ1-2; 10 bases agree with TRBD1. Looked up from germline, CDR1 is SNHLY and CDR2 is FYNNEI. CDR3 length: 13 amino acids. The trim removed 11 bases at V and 10 bases at J, leaving 13 bases unmatched. This CDR3 is CAEGQGSPLNYTF. In DNA form, the CDR3 reads TGTGCCGAGGGACAGGGGTCCCCCTTGAACTACACCTTC.

The rearrangement links TRBV2 to TRBJ1-1, with D uncertain. The CDR3 runs to 13 residues. Germline loops: CDR1 SNHLY, CDR2 FYNNEI. V dropped 7 bases and J dropped 0 bases, with 9 bases sitting between them. CDR3 DNA: TGTGCCAGCAACCAGATCATGAACACTGAAGCTTTCTTT. This sequence encodes CASNQIMNTEAFF.

This chain links TRBV6-1 with TRBJ1-4; a weak D match, TRBD1 (5 bases). Germline V gene data show CDR1 as MNHNS and CDR2 as SASEGT. The ends were cut back, 2 bases at V and 8 bases at J, with 15 bases in the middle. The CDR3 spans 15 residues. This chain's CDR3 is CASSEPGDPREKLFF. DNA for the CDR3: TGTGCCAGCAGTGAACCGGGGGATCCGCGAGAAAAACTGTTTTTT.

The rearrangement uses TRBV3-1 (or the pseudogene TRBV3-2) and TRBJ2-2; D is possibly TRBD2 (6 bases). This CDR3 contains 19 residues. Germline CDR1 and CDR2: LGHDT and YNNKEL (reference sequence). Trimming removed 2 bases from V and 2 bases from J, with 21 bases in between. CDR3 sequence (DNA): TGTGCCAGCAGCCAATGGGATAAGACGGGGGTCGGAAACACCGGGGAGCTGTTTTTT. It specifies CASSQWDKTGVGNTGELFF.

The chain carries TRBV29-1 and TRBJ2-7; maybe TRBD2 (6 bases). This CDR3 has 16 amino acids. Germline values: CDR1 SQVTM, CDR2 ANQGSEA. Trimming took 2 bases from V and 6 from J, leaving 23 bases between them. The CDR3 here is CSVESNRGMSPGEQYF. CDR3 nucleotides: TGCAGCGTTGAAAGTAACCGGGGGATGTCTCCGGGCGAGCAGTACTTC.

J is TRBJ2-7 and V is TRBV6-5, with D perhaps TRBD2 (6 bases). Germline V gene data show CDR1 as MNHEY and CDR2 as SVGAGI. The CDR3 has 15 residues. V was shortened by 2 bases and J by 0 bases, with 11 bases between the two germline ends. CDR3 in amino acids: CASSYGKAGSYEQYF. The DNA of the CDR3 is TGTGCCAGCAGTTACGGGAAAGCGGGCTCCTACGAGCAGTACTTC.

The V call is TRBV5-1, the J call TRBJ1-1; TRBD1 aligns across 9 bases. CDR3 size: 17 residues. V lost 4 bases to trimming and J lost 0 bases; unmatched junction nucleotides: 10. CDR1 and CDR2 from the germline V gene are SGHRS and YFSETQ. The chain's CDR3 is CASSRTGTGIMNTEAFF. The DNA of the CDR3 is TGCGCCAGCAGCAGAACCGGGACAGGGATTATGAACACTGAAGCTTTCTTT. The whole variable domain, remainder taken from reference TRBV5-1 and TRBJ1-1, is KAGVTQTPRYLIKTRGQQVTLSCSPISGHRSVSWYQQTPGQGLQFLFEYFSETQRNKGNFPGRFSGRQFSNSRSEMNVSTLELGDSALYLCASSRTGTGIMNTEAFFGQGTRLTVV.

V is TRBV7-2 and J is TRBJ1-1; D gene unclear. The CDR3 covers 14 residues. Trimming left V 2 bases short and J 0 bases short, with 7 bases between. Germline V gene lookup returns CDR1 SGHTA and CDR2 FQGNSA. This CDR3 is CASSLLLMNTEAFF. Written as DNA, the CDR3 is TGTGCCAGCAGCTTATTACTCATGAACACTGAAGCTTTCTTT.

V gene TRBV12-3 or TRBV12-4 combines with J gene TRBJ2-7; the D is unclear. With 4 bases removed from V and 6 bases from J, the gap between germline ends came to 10 bases. CDR3 length: 12 amino acids. CDR3 amino acids: CASSYGPSEQYF. CDR3 nucleotide sequence: TGTGCCAGCAGTTATGGGCCATCCGAGCAGTACTTC.

The rearrangement joins TRBV12-3 or TRBV12-4 to TRBJ1-5, with a possible D match to TRBD1 (6 bases). The CDR3 covers 13 residues. Trimming cost V 3 bases and J 6 bases, with 9 bases left between them. The CDR3 region has the DNA TGTGCCAGCAGTTTTGTGGACAGTCAGCCCCAGCATTTT. Translating gives CASSFVDSQPQHF.

CDR3 sequence reads: CASSQERGTQNQPQHF. The DNA for the CDR3 is TGTGCCAGCAGCCAAGAACGAGGAACGCAAAATCAGCCCCAGCATTTT. The chain recombines TRBV4-2 with TRBJ1-5; D is unresolved. Looked up from germline, CDR1 is LGHNA and CDR2 is YNFKEQ. V lost 0 bases, J lost 4 bases, and 13 bases lay in between. The length of the CDR3 is 16 residues.

The rearrangement links TRBV7-9 to TRBJ2-3; 9 bases match TRBD2. The CDR3 contains 14 residues. Germline assignment: CDR1 SEHNR and CDR2 FQNEAQ (reference sequence). Losses at the gene ends were 3 bases for V and 6 bases for J; bases not matched to a gene: 4. The CDR3 protein is CASSLGLAGDTQYF. The DNA for the CDR3 is TGTGCCAGCAGCTTGGGACTAGCTGGGGATACGCAGTATTTT.

The V call is TRBV7-2, the J call TRBJ1-2; no definite D call. The CDR3 extends over 13 amino acids. Trimming cost V 5 bases and J 7 bases, with 14 bases left between them. Germline V gene lookup returns CDR1 SGHTA and CDR2 FQGNSA. CDR3 residues: CASSLTLSVGYTF. CDR3 in DNA: TGTGCCAGCAGCCTCACTTTGTCCGTTGGCTACACCTTC.

This clone appeared once. The chain combines TRBV4-1 with TRBJ2-3; D perhaps matches TRBD1 (6 bases). There are 17 residues in the CDR3. The V end lost 0 bases, the J end lost 1 base, and 14 bases lay between the germline ends. From germline, CDR1 is MGHRA and CDR2 YSYEKL. The CDR3 DNA sequence: TGCGCCAGCAGCCAAGATATGACAGGTTCGGGCACAGATACGCAGTATTTT. Its translation is CASSQDMTGSGTDTQYF.

The chain has TRBV19 and TRBJ1-4, with a weak D call TRBD1 (5 bases). Trimming shortened V by 3 bases and J by 6 bases, and 11 bases separated the two germline ends. The V gene's germline CDR1 is LNHDA and CDR2 SQIVND (reference sequence). This CDR3 has 14 amino acids. CDR3 protein: CASSMPGLDEKLFF. The CDR3 nucleotides read TGTGCCAGTAGTATGCCGGGACTTGATGAAAAACTGTTTTTT.

This chain joins TRBV24-1 and TRBJ2-5; D perhaps matches TRBD2 (6 bases). Between the trimmed V and J ends, which lost 2 bases and 0 bases, there was a span of 9 bases. From germline, CDR1 is KGHDR and CDR2 SFDVKD. The CDR3 consists of 15 residues. CDR3: CATSDSGDNQETQYF. CDR3 nucleotides: TGTGCCACCAGTGATTCGGGGGATAACCAAGAGACCCAGTACTTC.

The CDR3 nucleotides are TGTGCCAGCAGTTCTCTTAGGGGGCTGAAGAACACCGGGGAGCTGTTTTTT. Translation gives CASSSLRGLKNTGELFF. V usage is TRBV27 and J usage is TRBJ2-2; 7 positions match TRBD1. The CDR3 sequence is 17 residues long. Losses at the gene ends were 4 bases for V and 1 base for J; bases not matched to a gene: 9. The germline CDR1 and CDR2 sequences are MNHEY and SMNVEV (reference sequence).

The chain links TRBV7-3 to TRBJ2-1, with 9 nucleotides matching TRBD1. This CDR3 has 14 residues. With V trimmed by 5 bases and J by 7 bases, 6 bases remained unmatched. Germline assignment: CDR1 SGHTA and CDR2 FQGTGA. The DNA of the CDR3 is TGTGCCAGCAGCCTGGGACAGGGACCAAATGAGCAGTTCTTC. Its translation: CASSLGQGPNEQFF.

The chain employs TRBV6-1 and TRBJ1-6; the D is unclear. The V gene lost 2 bases and the J gene lost 9 bases, with 14 bases spanning the gap. The length of the CDR3 is 15 residues. Germline V gives CDR1 MNHNS, CDR2 SASEGT. Here the CDR3 DNA reads TGTGCCAGCAGTGAATTGCACCTGGGGAGTTCACCCCTCCACTTT. Its protein is CASSELHLGSSPLHF.

V and J are TRBV27 and TRBJ2-1; 8 nucleotides match TRBD2. The germline CDR1 and CDR2 sequences are MNHEY and SMNVEV (reference sequence). J was trimmed by 4 bases and V by 0 bases; bases with no gene match: 5. There are 16 residues in the CDR3. CDR3 DNA: TGTGCCAGCAGTTTATCGCCCGGGACTAGATACAATGAGCAGTTCTTC. The encoded protein is CASSLSPGTRYNEQFF.

The V call is TRBV5-4, the J call TRBJ2-7; no reliable D call. V lost 7 bases and J lost 3, with 11 bases in between. This CDR3 comprises 12 residues. Germline V lookup: CDR1 SGHNT, CDR2 YYREEE (reference sequence). CDR3: CASGTGVYEQYF. Written as DNA, the CDR3 is TGTGCCAGCGGCACCGGAGTCTACGAGCAGTACTTC.

The gene calls are TRBV6-6 and TRBJ2-1; TRBD2 aligns across 13 bases. The trim removed 5 bases at V and 2 bases at J, leaving 3 bases unmatched. Germline CDR1 is MNHNY and CDR2 is SVGAGI (reference sequence). The CDR3 length is 16 residues. The CDR3 DNA is TGTGCCAGCAGTACCGGGACTAGCGGGGCCTACAATGAGCAGTTCTTC. Translating it yields CASSTGTSGAYNEQFF.

The chain carries TRBV11-2 and TRBJ1-2, with 12 bases identical to TRBD1. CDR1 is SGHAT and CDR2 is FQNNGV in the germline V gene. This CDR3 has 18 amino acids. The trim removed 4 bases at V and 7 bases at J, leaving 16 bases unmatched. CDR3 DNA: TGTGCCAGCAGCTACCGTCCCGGGACAGGGGGCTCGTTAGGTGGCTACACCTTC. It encodes CASSYRPGTGGSLGGYTF.

The chain links TRBV7-2 to TRBJ1-1; 7 nucleotides line up with TRBD1. Germline loops: CDR1 SGHTA, CDR2 FQGNSA. This CDR3 has 15 amino acids. The V segment lost 3 bases and the J segment 5 bases; nucleotides outside the gene matches: 9. The CDR3 here is CASSFSRQGGTEAFF. The CDR3 DNA reads TGTGCCAGCAGCTTCTCTCGACAGGGAGGTACTGAAGCTTTCTTT.